This T cell receptor beta chain is from a study of cytomegalovirus exposure and HLA in healthy donors. General observations from the study: In a later analysis, a missense DCLRE1C variant was linked to TCR beta V- and J-gene trimming.

It was with 60 Vbeta and 13 Jbeta primers that the PCR ran. Data came from immunoSEQ multiplex PCR; TCRdb stores just in-frame clones and leaves some out. The sample contains 150,000 or so clones, 73% of which appear only once. V was trimmed by 3 bases and J by 2 bases, leaving 12 bases between them. From germline, CDR1 is SGHRS and CDR2 YFSETQ. The length of the CDR3 is 15 residues. As regards this clone: The antigen is not known.

The V call is TRBV5-1, the J call TRBJ1-3, with D maybe TRBD1 (6 bases). Sequenced input: PBMCs. The origin of this receptor is a woman aged 18-30 years in good health and CMV-seronegative. The CDR3 region is CASSSVGQTGNTIYF. The CDR3 DNA is TGCGCCAGCAGCTCCGTAGGACAGACTGGAAACACCATATATTTT.